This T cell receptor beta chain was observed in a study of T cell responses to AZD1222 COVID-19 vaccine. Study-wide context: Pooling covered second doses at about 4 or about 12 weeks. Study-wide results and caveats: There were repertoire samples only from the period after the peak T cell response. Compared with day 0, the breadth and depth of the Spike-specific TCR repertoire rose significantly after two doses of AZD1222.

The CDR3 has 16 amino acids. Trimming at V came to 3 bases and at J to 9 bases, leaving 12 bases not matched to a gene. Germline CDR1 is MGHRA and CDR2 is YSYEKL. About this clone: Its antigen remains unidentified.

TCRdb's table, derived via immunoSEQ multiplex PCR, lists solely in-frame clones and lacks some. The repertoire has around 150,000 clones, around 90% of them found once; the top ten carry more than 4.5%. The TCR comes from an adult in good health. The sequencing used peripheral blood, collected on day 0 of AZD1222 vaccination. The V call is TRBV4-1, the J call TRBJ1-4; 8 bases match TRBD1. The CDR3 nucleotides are TGCGCCAGCAGCCACTCTAGGTTGCGGACAGGGAAAAAACTGTTTTTT. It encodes CASSHSRLRTGKKLFF.